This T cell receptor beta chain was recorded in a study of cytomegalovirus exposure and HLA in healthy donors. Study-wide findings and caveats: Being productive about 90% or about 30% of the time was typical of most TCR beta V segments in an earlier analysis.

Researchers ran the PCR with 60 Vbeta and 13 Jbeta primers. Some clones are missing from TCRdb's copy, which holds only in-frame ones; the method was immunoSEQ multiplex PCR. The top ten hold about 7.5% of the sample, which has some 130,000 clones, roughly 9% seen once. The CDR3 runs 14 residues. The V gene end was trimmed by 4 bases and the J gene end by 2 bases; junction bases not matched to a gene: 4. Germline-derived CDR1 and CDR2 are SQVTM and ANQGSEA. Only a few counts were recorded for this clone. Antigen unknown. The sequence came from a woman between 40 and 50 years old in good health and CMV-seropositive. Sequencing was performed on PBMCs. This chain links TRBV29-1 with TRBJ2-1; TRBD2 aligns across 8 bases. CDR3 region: CSVAGGWTYNEQFF. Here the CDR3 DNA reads TGCAGCGTTGCGGGGGGGTGGACCTACAATGAGCAGTTCTTC.